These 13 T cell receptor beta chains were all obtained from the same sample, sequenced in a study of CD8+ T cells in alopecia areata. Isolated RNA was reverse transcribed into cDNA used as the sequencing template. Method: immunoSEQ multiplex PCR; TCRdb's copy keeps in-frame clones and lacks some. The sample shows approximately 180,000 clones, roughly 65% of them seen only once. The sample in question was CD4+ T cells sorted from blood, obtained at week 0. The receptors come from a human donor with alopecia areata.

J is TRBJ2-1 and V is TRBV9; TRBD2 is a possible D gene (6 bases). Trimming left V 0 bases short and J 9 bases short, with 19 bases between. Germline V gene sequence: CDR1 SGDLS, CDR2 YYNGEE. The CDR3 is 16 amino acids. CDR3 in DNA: TGTGCCAGCAGCGTAGCTCGTTTAGCGGCGGGAAGTGAGCAGTTCTTC. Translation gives CASSVARLAAGSEQFF.

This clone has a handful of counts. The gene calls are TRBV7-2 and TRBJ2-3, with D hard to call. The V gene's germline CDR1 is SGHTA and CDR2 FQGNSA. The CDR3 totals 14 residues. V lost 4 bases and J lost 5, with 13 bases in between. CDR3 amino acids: CASSSLSGRDTQYF. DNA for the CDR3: TGTGCCAGCAGCTCCCTCTCCGGAAGAGATACGCAGTATTTT.

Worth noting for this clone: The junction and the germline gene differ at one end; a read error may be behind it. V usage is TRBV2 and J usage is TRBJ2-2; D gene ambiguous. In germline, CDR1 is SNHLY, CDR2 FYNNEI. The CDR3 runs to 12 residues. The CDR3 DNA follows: TGTGCCAGCAGGGAAGAGACCGGGGAGCTGTTTTTT. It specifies CASREETGELFF.

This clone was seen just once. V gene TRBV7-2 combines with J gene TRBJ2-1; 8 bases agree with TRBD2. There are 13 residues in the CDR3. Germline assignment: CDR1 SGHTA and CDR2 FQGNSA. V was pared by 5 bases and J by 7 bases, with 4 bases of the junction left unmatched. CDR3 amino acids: CASSTSGGNEQFF. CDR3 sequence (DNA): TGTGCCAGCAGCACTAGCGGCGGTAATGAGCAGTTCTTC. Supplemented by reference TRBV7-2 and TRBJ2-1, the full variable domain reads GAGVSQSPSNKVTEKGKDVELRCDPISGHTALYWYRQSLGQGLEFLIYFQGNSAPDKSGLPSDRFSAERTGGSVSTLTIQRTQQEDSAVYLCASSTSGGNEQFFGPGTRLTVL.

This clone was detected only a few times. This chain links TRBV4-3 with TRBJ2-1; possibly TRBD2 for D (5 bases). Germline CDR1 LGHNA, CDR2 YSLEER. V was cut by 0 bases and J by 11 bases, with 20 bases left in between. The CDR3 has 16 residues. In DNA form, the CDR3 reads TGCGCCAGCAGCCAAGACCTAAGGGCGGGTATGGATAAGCAGTTCTTC. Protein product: CASSQDLRAGMDKQFF.

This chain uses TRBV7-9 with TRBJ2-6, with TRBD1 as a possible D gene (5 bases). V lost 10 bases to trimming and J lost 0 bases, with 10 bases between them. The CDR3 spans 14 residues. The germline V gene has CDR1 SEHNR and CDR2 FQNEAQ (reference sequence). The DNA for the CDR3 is TGTGCCACATCACAGGTCTCTGGGGCCAACGTCCTGACTTTC. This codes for CATSQVSGANVLTF.

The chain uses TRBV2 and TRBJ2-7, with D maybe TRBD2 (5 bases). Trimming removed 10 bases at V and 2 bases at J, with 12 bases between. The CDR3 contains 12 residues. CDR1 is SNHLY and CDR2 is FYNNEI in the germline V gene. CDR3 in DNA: TGTGCCACCAGGACTGAAACCTACGAGCAGTACTTC. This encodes CATRTETYEQYF.

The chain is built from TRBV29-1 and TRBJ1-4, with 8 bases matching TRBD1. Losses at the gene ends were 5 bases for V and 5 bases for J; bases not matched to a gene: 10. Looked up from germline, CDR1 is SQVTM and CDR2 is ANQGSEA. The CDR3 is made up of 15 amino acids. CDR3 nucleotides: TGCAGCGTTTACACCGGACAGGGACCAAATGAAAAACTGTTTTTT. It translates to CSVYTGQGPNEKLFF.

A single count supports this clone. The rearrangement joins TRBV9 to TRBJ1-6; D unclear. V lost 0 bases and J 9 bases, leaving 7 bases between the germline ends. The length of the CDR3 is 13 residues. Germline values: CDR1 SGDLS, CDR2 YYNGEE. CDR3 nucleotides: TGTGCCAGCAGCGTAGCTGTTGGTTCACCCCTCCACTTT. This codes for CASSVAVGSPLHF. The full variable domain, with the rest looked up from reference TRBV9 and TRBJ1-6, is DSGVTQTPKHLITATGQRVTLRCSPRSGDLSVYWYQQSLDQGLQFLIQYYNGEERAKGNILERFSAQQFPDLHSELNLSSLELGDSALYFCASSVAVGSPLHFGNGTRLTVT.

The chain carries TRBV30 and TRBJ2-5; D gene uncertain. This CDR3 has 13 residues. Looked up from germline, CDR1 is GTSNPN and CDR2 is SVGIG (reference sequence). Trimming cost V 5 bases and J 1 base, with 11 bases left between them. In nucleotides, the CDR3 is TGTGCCTGGTCGTTAATTCGCCAAGAGACCCAGTACTTC. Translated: CAWSLIRQETQYF.

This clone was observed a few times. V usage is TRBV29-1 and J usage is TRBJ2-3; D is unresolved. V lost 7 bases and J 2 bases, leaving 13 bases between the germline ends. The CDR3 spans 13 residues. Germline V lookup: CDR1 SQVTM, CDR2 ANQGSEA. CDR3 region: CSASGLLTDTQYF. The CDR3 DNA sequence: TGCAGCGCTTCGGGCCTACTCACAGATACGCAGTATTTT.

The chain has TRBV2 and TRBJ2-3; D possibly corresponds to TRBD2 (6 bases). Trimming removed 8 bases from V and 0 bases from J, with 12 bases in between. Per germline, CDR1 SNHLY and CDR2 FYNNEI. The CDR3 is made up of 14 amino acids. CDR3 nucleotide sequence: TGTGCCAGCGGGGCGGGGACCAGCACAGATACGCAGTATTTT. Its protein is CASGAGTSTDTQYF.

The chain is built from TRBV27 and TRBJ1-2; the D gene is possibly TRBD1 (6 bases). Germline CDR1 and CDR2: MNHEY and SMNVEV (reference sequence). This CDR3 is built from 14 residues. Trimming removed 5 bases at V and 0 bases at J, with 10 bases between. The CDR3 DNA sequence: TGTGCCAGCAGTGCACGGACAGCTAACTATGGCTACACCTTC. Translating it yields CASSARTANYGYTF.